This is a list of T cell receptor beta chains from one sample in a study of T cell clonotyping in hematopoietic cell transplantation. Clones were read by immunoSEQ multiplex PCR, and TCRdb kept only the in-frame ones, dropping some. The table has 10,000 to 15,000 clones, just under 95% seen once; the top ten hold almost 8%. This material consisted of PBMCs, taken 100 days after allogeneic stem cell transplant. The receptors stem from a female patient in her fifties or sixties who had an allogeneic stem cell transplant from an unrelated donor, so the T cells may come from the graft donor. Some clones in this sample may be carry-over from other donors' samples. Both conserved end residues are part of each CDR3. A D gene is named only where the DNA matches it firmly. Part of the rows lack a size; the others show once, few, many or a class for expanded clones.

>TRBV29-1|-|TRBJ1-5|-
TGCAGCGTCAATGCGGACGGTAGCAATCAGCCCCAGCATTTT
CSVNADGSNQPQHF
>TRBV7-8|-|TRBJ2-3|-
TGTGCCAGCAGCTTACCCGGGGTGAGGGCCTTAATCGATACGCAGTATTTT
CASSLPGVRALIDTQYF
>TRBV30|-|TRBJ2-7|TRBD2
TGTGCCTGGAGTGTAAGTCTCCCCCAAGGTATAAGCGGGAGTTTCTACGAGCAGTACTTC
CAWSVSLPQGISGSFYEQYF
>TRBV19|-|TRBJ2-7|TRBD2
TGTGCCAGTAGTATGGGGGGGAACTCCTACGAGCAGTACTTC
CASSMGGNSYEQYF
>TRBV29-1|-|TRBJ2-1|-
TGCAGCGTTGAAGATCTTAGGGGCCGCTCCTACAATGAGCAGTTCTTC
CSVEDLRGRSYNEQFF
>TRBV7-2|-|TRBJ2-7|-
TGTGCCAGCAGCTTAGCGGGAGGACCCTACGAGCAGTACTTC
CASSLAGGPYEQYF
>TRBV29-1|-|TRBJ2-7|TRBD1
TGCAGCGTTTGGGGGACAGGAATCACCTACGAGCAGTACTTC
CSVWGTGITYEQYF
>TRBV28|-|TRBJ1-1|-
TGTGCCAGCAGTTCCCGGTTCCTGGAAGCTTTCTTT
CASSSRFLEAFF
>TRBV7-8|-|TRBJ2-3|-
TGTGCCAGCAGCCTTAAAGATCCCGGGACAATCACAGATACGCAGTATTTT
CASSLKDPGTITDTQYF
>TRBV19|-|TRBJ1-1|TRBD1
TGTGCCAGTAGTATAGGACCATCCACAGGGGTCACTGAAGCTTTCTTT
CASSIGPSTGVTEAFF
>TRBV30|-|TRBJ2-2|TRBD1
TGTGCCTGGAGTGTACGGGCAGGGGGATGGACCGGGGAGCTGTTTTTT
CAWSVRAGGWTGELFF
>TRBV19|-|TRBJ2-3|TRBD1
TGTGCCACTACCCGGGACAGGGGATCAGATACGCAGTATTTT
CATTRDRGSDTQYF
>TRBV5-6|-|TRBJ2-7|TRBD2
TGTGCCAGCAGCTCCGGCGGGGGACCCTACGAGCAGTACTTC
CASSSGGGPYEQYF
>TRBV30|-|TRBJ2-6|-
TGTGCCTCAGGTGGGGCCAACGTCCTGACTTTC
CASGGANVLTF
>TRBV15|-|TRBJ1-2|TRBD1
TGTGCCACCAGCAGAGATCGGGGACAGGGCAAGGTCAATGGCTACACCTTC
CATSRDRGQGKVNGYTF
>TRBV5-1|-|TRBJ1-3|-
TGCGCCAGCAGCCATAACCAGGGAAACACCATATATTTT
CASSHNQGNTIYF
>TRBV2|once|TRBJ1-1|-
TGTGCCAGCAGTGTTGAGATGAACACTGAAGCTTTCTTT
CASSVEMNTEAFF
>TRBV30|-|TRBJ2-7|-
TGTGCCTGGAGTGTTGGGAGAATCGAGCAGTACTTC
CAWSVGRIEQYF
>TRBV9|-|TRBJ1-1|TRBD1
TGTGCCAGCAGTCTCGGTAGACAGGGGGCGAACACTGAAGCTTTCTTT
CASSLGRQGANTEAFF
>TRBV6-6|-|TRBJ1-5|-
TGTGCCAGCAGTTACACGGGGATTAGCAATCAGCCCCAGCATTTT
CASSYTGISNQPQHF
>TRBV7-2|-|TRBJ2-4|-
TGTGCCAGCAGCAAAGGGAGCACATCGTACCTAGCCAAAAACATTCAGTACTTC
CASSKGSTSYLAKNIQYF
>TRBV14|once|TRBJ1-4|-
TGTGCCAGCAGCCAAGCGGGAACCACTAATGAAAAACTGTTTTTT
CASSQAGTTNEKLFF
>TRBV5-8|-|TRBJ2-7|-
TGTGCCAGCAGCGCCGCCTACAGGGAAGGAGCCGATCTCAGGTCTTTC
CASSAAYREGADLRSF
>TRBV4-1|-|TRBJ2-3|TRBD2
TGCGCCAGCTCCGGGACTAGCAGAGATACGCAGTATTTT
CASSGTSRDTQYF
>TRBV29-1|-|TRBJ1-2|TRBD1
TGCAGCGTTGTTCAGGGGGGCTCCAATAACTATGGCTACACCTTC
CSVVQGGSNNYGYTF
>TRBV11-1|-|TRBJ2-5|-
TGTGCCAGCAGCTTGGCGGCGCCTGCCCACCAAGAGACCCAGTACTTC
CASSLAAPAHQETQYF
>TRBV19|-|TRBJ2-7|TRBD2
TGTGCCAGTAGAGCGGGACTAGCGTCCTCCTACGAGCAGTACTTC
CASRAGLASSYEQYF
>TRBV5-1|few|TRBJ2-3|-
TGCGCCAGCAGCTTGGTTGGCACAGATACGCAGTATTTT
CASSLVGTDTQYF
>TRBV4-2|-|TRBJ2-2|TRBD1
TGTGCCAGCAGCATCGGACAGGGAAACACCGGGGAGCTGTTTTTT
CASSIGQGNTGELFF
>TRBV9|few|TRBJ2-2|TRBD1
TGTGCCAGCAGCGTAGGACAGGGAAACACCGGGGAGCTGTTTTTT
CASSVGQGNTGELFF
>TRBV2|-|TRBJ2-7|-
TGTGCCAGCAGTGAAGCGTGGCCGGGACCCTCCTACGAGCAGTACTTC
CASSEAWPGPSYEQYF